The 12 T cell receptor beta chains below were found in one sample sequenced in a study of cytomegalovirus exposure and HLA in healthy donors. The PCR had 60 Vbeta and 13 Jbeta primers. This table comes from immunoSEQ multiplex PCR, and its TCRdb copy is limited to in-frame clones, with some not included. The sample has about 200,000 clones. Material for sequencing was PBMCs. The receptor source for this set is a boy younger than 18 in good health and CMV-seronegative.

V and J are TRBV5-6 and TRBJ1-3; D is uncertain. Germline CDR1 is SGHDT and CDR2 is YYEEEE. The CDR3 has 16 residues. V lost 4 bases to trimming and J lost 0 bases, with 14 bases between them. CDR3 in amino acids: CASSPPLRPSGNTIYF. DNA for the CDR3: TGTGCCAGCAGCCCCCCACTAAGGCCCTCTGGAAACACCATATATTTT.

The V call is TRBV2, the J call TRBJ2-5; 8 nucleotides agree with TRBD2. The J call may be incorrect, as the DNA end agrees better with TRBJ2-7. Germline values: CDR1 SNHLY, CDR2 FYNNEI. CDR3 length: 16 residues. The DNA for the CDR3 is TGTGCCAGCTGGGGAGAGCGGGGACTAGGTGCCTACGAGCAGTACTTC. Amino acids: CASWGERGLGAYEQYF.

The chain carries TRBV9 and TRBJ1-1; D not resolved. CDR3 length equals 16 residues. Per germline, CDR1 SGDLS and CDR2 YYNGEE. V shed 0 bases and J shed 0 bases, with 12 bases lying between them. The CDR3 here is CASSVGPGRMNTEAFF. Here the CDR3 DNA reads TGTGCCAGCAGCGTAGGTCCAGGCAGGATGAACACTGAAGCTTTCTTT.

The chain is built from TRBV6-6 and TRBJ2-7; TRBD2 might be the D (5 bases). The CDR3 consists of 14 residues. Per germline, CDR1 MNHNY and CDR2 SVGAGI (reference sequence). Deletions cut 6 bases from V and 0 bases from J, with 12 bases between. CDR3 nucleotide sequence: TGTGCCAGCAGCTGGACTGGCAGCTCCTACGAGCAGTACTTC. Translated, it gives CASSWTGSSYEQYF.

The chain combines TRBV18 with TRBJ2-3, with TRBD2 matching 7 bases. The J segment lost 4 bases and the V segment lost 3 bases, leaving 1 base of the junction unmatched. This CDR3 has 13 residues. Germline-derived CDR1 and CDR2 are KGHSH and LQKENI. The CDR3 region is CASSPGRADTQYF. The DNA for the CDR3 is TGTGCCAGCTCACCGGGGAGGGCAGATACGCAGTATTTT. Supplemented by reference TRBV18 and TRBJ2-3, the full variable domain reads NAGVMQNPRHLVRRRGQEARLRCSPMKGHSHVYWYRQLPEEGLKFMVYLQKENIIDESGMPKERFSAEFPKEGPSILRIQQVVRGDSAAYFCASSPGRADTQYFGPGTRLTVL.

This chain joins TRBV28 and TRBJ2-6; 7 bases map to TRBD1. CDR1 is MDHEN and CDR2 is SYDVKM in the germline V gene. The CDR3 covers 15 residues. The J segment lost 3 bases and the V segment lost 6 bases, leaving 5 bases of the junction unmatched. CDR3 in amino acids: CASRETGFGANVLTF. The CDR3 bases are TGTGCCAGCAGGGAGACAGGGTTTGGGGCCAACGTCCTGACTTTC.

CDR3 sequence reads: CASSLDMGNTIYF. In DNA, the CDR3 is TGTGCCAGCAGCTTAGATATGGGCAACACCATATATTTT. The V gene is TRBV13, the J gene TRBJ1-3; no clear D gene. The CDR3 runs 13 residues. Between the trimmed V and J ends, which lost 1 base and 7 bases, there was a span of 8 bases. Germline V gene data show CDR1 as PRHDT and CDR2 as FYEKMQ (reference sequence).

This rearrangement joins TRBV12-5 to TRBJ1-1, with D maybe TRBD1 (5 bases). CDR3 size: 15 residues. Per the germline V gene, CDR1 is LGHNT and CDR2 is FRNRAP. Trimming stripped 5 bases from V and 3 bases from J, with 16 bases between. The CDR3 DNA follows: TGTGCTAGTGGTCTGCGGGACCGGCGAGACACTGAAGCTTTCTTT. It is translated as CASGLRDRRDTEAFF.

This chain uses TRBV9 with TRBJ1-1, with a tentative D call TRBD1 (5 bases). Germline CDR1 is SGDLS and CDR2 is YYNGEE. This CDR3 spans 18 amino acids. Trimming took off 0 bases at V and 1 base at J, with 19 bases between the two ends. Written as DNA, the CDR3 is TGTGCCAGCAGCGTAGGGGTACGAGTGGGGCGTGAGAACACTGAAGCTTTCTTT. Encoded protein: CASSVGVRVGRENTEAFF.

The rearrangement links TRBV30 to TRBJ1-2; TRBD1 might be the D (6 bases). The CDR3 length is 15 residues. V lost 0 bases, J lost 0 bases, and 11 bases lay in between. Germline V gene lookup returns CDR1 GTSNPN and CDR2 SVGIG (reference sequence). CDR3 in amino acids: CAWSVLQGSNYGYTF. The CDR3 DNA sequence: TGTGCCTGGAGTGTACTCCAGGGGTCTAACTATGGCTACACCTTC. Supplemented by reference TRBV30 and TRBJ1-2, the full variable domain reads SQTIHQWPATLVQPVGSPLSLECTVEGTSNPNLYWYRQAAGRGLQLLFYSVGIGQISSEVPQNLSASRPQDRQFILSSKKLLLSDSGFYLCAWSVLQGSNYGYTFGSGTRLTVV.

The chain joins TRBV10-3 to TRBJ1-2; 10 bases agree with TRBD1. J was trimmed by 4 bases and V by 6 bases; bases with no gene match: 5. From germline, CDR1 is ENHRY and CDR2 SYGVKD. This CDR3 spans 14 amino acids. The CDR3 DNA reads TGTGCCATCAGGCGGGACAGGGGATTCTATGGCTACACCTTC. This sequence encodes CAIRRDRGFYGYTF.

Details on this clone: This CDR3 is also generated by other DNA sequences in the sample. The chain employs TRBV13 and TRBJ2-3, with 9 bases identical to TRBD2. This CDR3 region has 20 residues. Germline loops: CDR1 PRHDT, CDR2 FYEKMQ (reference sequence). V lost 6 bases to trimming and J lost 4 bases; unmatched junction nucleotides: 23. The CDR3 loop is CASRGEEGLAGWGGPDTQYF. CDR3 bases: TGTGCCAGCAGGGGGGAGGAGGGGCTAGCGGGGTGGGGCGGTCCAGATACGCAGTATTTT.